This T cell receptor (beta chain) was sequenced for a study of neurological immune-mediated disorders. Findings of the study overall: The repertoires of 18 of 34 multiple sclerosis patients were placed by phylogenetic grouping in a single related-CDR3 cluster, which may be a signature.

In TCRdb, the 5' RACE reads were re-called with MiXCR into one record per CDR3 protein. The sample has under 75,000 distinct CDR3 sequences, about 3.3% seen once. A few counts support this clonotype. Its antigen is not identified. One junction end does not reproduce the germline sequence, and a read error may be involved. The CDR3 consists of 19 residues. The gene calls are TRBV12-3 or TRBV12-4 and TRBJ2-1; D may be TRBD1 or TRBD2 (6 bases each). The material sequenced was PBMCs. The receptor comes from a woman in her fifties or sixties with multiple sclerosis. The CDR3, as DNA: TGTGCCAGCAGCCTCCGGGGATGGGGGGCTAGCGCCTCCTACAATGAGCAGTTATTC. It codes for CASSLRGWGASASYNEQLF.